This TCR beta chain was observed in a study of CD8+CD57+ T cells in acquired aplastic anemia (dated by TCRdb to between 2018 and 2020). Background for the entire study: On average, sorted CD4+ and CD8+ cells yielded around 3.5 ug of extracted DNA, with a range of roughly 0.19 to 27.4 ug. A CD8+CD57+ expansion meant a frequency higher than the mean frequency seen in healthy subjects.

Results and caveats for the whole study, not just this receptor: CD8+ Simpson's diversity did not differ significantly between patients and healthy controls (P=0.060). Although around 30 CD8+ CDR3 sequences were shared by patients and controls, these sequences appeared highly expressed in patients and within the immunodominant clones of patients.

Genomic DNA was used as template for profiling of TCR beta VDJ combinations and CDR3 sequences. An Illumina HiSeq 2000 was the platform used for TCR repertoire sequencing. Per the source publication's procedure: TRBV/TRBJ rearrangement plots, CDR3 size and DJ length profiles, and Simpson's diversity index were used to assess repertoires. Whichever DNA sequence was most abundant in the deep sequencing data was defined as the immunodominant clone. CDR3 amino acid sequences were screened for sharing across subjects and compared with published repertoires and the VDJdb database. TCRdb passed the public sequencing reads through fastp at Q25 and MiXCR, retaining productive beta sequences. Rows with a matching CDR3 protein are joined into one entry that keeps the most common DNA and genes. The V and J calls and clone size are TCRdb's, not the authors'. The sample data list under 350,000 distinct CDR3 sequences, and under 60% of these were observed just once. Of the sample, approximately 1.3% falls within the top ten clones.

The patients picked for sequencing were ones in whom flow cytometry had shown an expansion of CD8+CD57+ cells. Severe acquired aplastic anemia was diagnosed in all patients according to International Study of Aplastic Anemia and Agranulocytosis and Camitta criteria. At the time blood was sampled, none of the patients had received any therapy. TCR repertoires of sorted CD4+ and CD8+ blood T cells from severe aplastic anemia patients and healthy subjects were deep-sequenced in the study. In the USA, patient enrollment took place under clinicaltrials.gov protocols 00001620, 01623167, 00001397, 00071045, 00081523 and 00961064. Ficoll-Paque density gradient centrifugation was used to isolate peripheral blood mononuclear cells. CD4+ and CD8+ T cells were sorted by FACS or magnetic beads before DNA extraction. The cysteine opens and the phenylalanine closes a CDR3 of 16 amino acids. Left in the record is the CDR3 DNA by itself, 48 bases read in frame from the first base. V is reduced by 5 bases and J by 1 base, leaving a spacing of 15 bases between them. The germline V gene (reference sequence) provides CDR1 LNHNV and CDR2 YYDKDF.

Notes on this clonotype: The clone's antigen remains unknown. No much larger clonotype is one base removed from it; base qualities were not supplied.

The sequencing sample was made of sorted CD4+, CD8+, or CD8+CD57+ T cells (not recorded which) from PBMCs. The chain joins TRBV15 to TRBJ1-5; TRBD1 might be the D gene, on 6 matching bases. The TCR sequence derives from a human donor with aplastic anemia. The nucleotide sequence is given as TGTGCCACCAGCGGGGGCAGGGGATTGAGCAATCAGCCCCAGCATTTT. It specifies CATSGGRGLSNQPQHF.